The clone carrying this TCR beta chain has at least ten counts. The data belong to a study of early T cells in non-severe SARS-CoV-2 infection. Study-wide background: Investigators sequenced bulk RNA drawn from unsorted whole blood, and chains remained unpaired.

This CDR3 spans 15 amino acids. Trimming shortened V by 4 bases and J by 7 bases, and 14 bases separated the two germline ends. Germline V gene lookup returns CDR1 KGHSH and CDR2 LQKENI. TCRdb re-called the 5' RACE reads through MiXCR, storing one row per CDR3 protein. The sample shows approximately 89,000 distinct CDR3 sequences, over 11% of them seen only once. The clonotype comes from an adult who was a healthcare worker with PCR-confirmed SARS-CoV-2 infection or an uninfected control (not recorded which). Specimen: whole blood. The rearrangement links TRBV18 to TRBJ1-6; D is ambiguous. The CDR3 nucleotides read TGTGCCAGCTCACTCGTCCCCGATGGCAATTCACCCCTCCACTTT. Its translation is CASSLVPDGNSPLHF.